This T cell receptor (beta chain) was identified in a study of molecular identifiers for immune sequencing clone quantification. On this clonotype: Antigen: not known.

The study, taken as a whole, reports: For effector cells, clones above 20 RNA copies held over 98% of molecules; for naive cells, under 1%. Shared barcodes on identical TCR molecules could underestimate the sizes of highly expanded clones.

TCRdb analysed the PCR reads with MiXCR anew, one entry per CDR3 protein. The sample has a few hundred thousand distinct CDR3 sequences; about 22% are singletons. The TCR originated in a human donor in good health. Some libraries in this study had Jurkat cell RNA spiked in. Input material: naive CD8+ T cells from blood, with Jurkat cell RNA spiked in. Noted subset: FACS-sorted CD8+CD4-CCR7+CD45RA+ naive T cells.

Written as DNA, the CDR3 is TGTGCCAGCAGTGAAGGATATCAGCCCCAGCATTTT. Protein product: CASSEGYQPQHF. The rearrangement links TRBV6-1 to TRBJ1-5; D gene unclear. CDR1 is MNHNS and CDR2 is SASEGT in the germline V gene. CDR3 length: 12 amino acids. V lost 1 base and J 5 bases, leaving 3 bases between the germline ends.